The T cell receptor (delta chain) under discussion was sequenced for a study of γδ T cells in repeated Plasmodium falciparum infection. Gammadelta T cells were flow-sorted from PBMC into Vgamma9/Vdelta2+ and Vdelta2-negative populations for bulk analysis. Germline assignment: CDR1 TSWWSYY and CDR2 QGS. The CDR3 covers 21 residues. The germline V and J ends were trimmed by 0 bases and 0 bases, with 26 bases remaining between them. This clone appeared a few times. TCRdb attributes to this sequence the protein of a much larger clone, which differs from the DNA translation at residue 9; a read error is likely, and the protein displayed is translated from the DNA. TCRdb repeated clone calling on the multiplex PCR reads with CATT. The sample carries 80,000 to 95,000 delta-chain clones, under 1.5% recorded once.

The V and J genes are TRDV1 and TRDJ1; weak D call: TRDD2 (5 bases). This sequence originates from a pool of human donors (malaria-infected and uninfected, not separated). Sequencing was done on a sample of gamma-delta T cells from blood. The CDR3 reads CALGELKPRRLILKYTDKLIF. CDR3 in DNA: TGTGCTCTTGGGGAACTCAAACCTCGCCGATTGATCCTAAAGTACACCGATAAACTCATCTTT.